The rows below give T cell receptor beta chains drawn from one sample of a study of blood T cell repertoires in COVID-19. Data came from immunoSEQ multiplex PCR; TCRdb stores just in-frame clones and leaves some out. The sample consists of about 160,000 clones, 80% to 90% of them appearing once. Sequencing input: peripheral blood. These receptors were taken from a man aged 35 to 55 with acute or convalescent COVID-19. The CDR3 runs from the conserved cysteine through the conserved F or W. A D gene is named only where the DNA matches it firmly. Some rows mark clone size as missing; the rest say once, few, many or name a class of expanded clone.

.,TRBJ2-7,TRBV6-5,TRBD1,TGTGCCAGCAGATACGGGACAGGGACCTACGAGCAGTACTTC,CASRYGTGTYEQYF
.,TRBJ1-1,TRBV28,TRBD1,TGTGCCAGCAGTTTTATGAAGGGACAGGGCGTTGAAGCTTTCTTT,CASSFMKGQGVEAFF
few,TRBJ2-7,TRBV14,TRBD1,TGTGCCAGCGGGACAGGACCGGCGACCGAGCAGTACTTC,CASGTGPATEQYF
.,TRBJ2-3,TRBV5-4,.,TGTGCCAGCAGCTTGTGGCCGCCGAGCACAGATACGCAGTATTTT,CASSLWPPSTDTQYF
.,TRBJ2-5,TRBV5-1,.,TGCGCCAGCAGCTTGTTAGGAGGGCGTGGAGAGACCCAGTACTTC,CASSLLGGRGETQYF
.,TRBJ2-1,TRBV15,TRBD2,TGTGCCACCAGCGCGAGCGGGGTCTACAATGAGCAGTTCTTC,CATSASGVYNEQFF
once,TRBJ2-1,TRBV2,TRBD2,TGTGCCAGCACCCGGGGGAGGGTTGGTTACAATGAGCAGTTCTTC,CASTRGRVGYNEQFF
once,TRBJ1-3,TRBV20-1,.,TGCAGTGCTAGTGGGCAGGCAGGGGCTGGAAACACCATATATTTT,CSASGQAGAGNTIYF
.,TRBJ2-2,TRBV5-6,TRBD1,TGTGCCAGCAGCCCTTACCTGACAGGGGGCGACACCGGGGAGCTGTTTTTT,CASSPYLTGGDTGELFF
.,TRBJ2-7,TRBV12-3/TRBV12-4,.,TGTGCCAGCAGTTTAACAGCCTCCTACGAGCAGTACTTC,CASSLTASYEQYF
.,TRBJ2-2,TRBV4-1,.,TGCGCCAGCAGCCAAGGTCGACAGGCTACCGGGGAGCTGTTTTTT,CASSQGRQATGELFF
.,TRBJ2-3,TRBV4-1,TRBD2,TGCGCCAGCAGCCAAGCCTCAGGACTAGCGGGGACCACAGATACGCAGTATTTT,CASSQASGLAGTTDTQYF
.,TRBJ1-1,TRBV3-1/TRBV3-2,.,TGTGCCAGCAGCCACGGAAGACTTTATGGGTATCCGGAAGCTTTCTTT,CASSHGRLYGYPEAFF
.,TRBJ1-5,TRBV6-5,.,TGTGCCAGCAGTTACCAGGGAAATCAGCCCCAGCATTTT,CASSYQGNQPQHF
few,TRBJ1-1,TRBV5-1,.,TGCGCCAGCAGCTTGAATGCGGGGCGGAACACTGAAGCTTTCTTT,CASSLNAGRNTEAFF
once,TRBJ2-1,TRBV4-2,.,TGTGCCAGCAGCCAAGTAATGGCGGGGCCGGGGTTCTTC,CASSQVMAGPGFF
once,TRBJ1-5,TRBV19,.,TGTGCCAGTAGTAGGCGCGGGGGGAGTAGCAATCAGCCCCAGCATTTT,CASSRRGGSSNQPQHF
.,TRBJ2-5,TRBV19,.,TGTGCCAGTAGTTCAGGGGTCCAGGGGACCCAGTACTTC,CASSSGVQGTQYF
.,TRBJ1-6,TRBV3-1/TRBV3-2,.,TGTGCCAGCAGCCAAGACGTGAAGCGTTCCCTCCACTTT,CASSQDVKRSLHF
.,TRBJ2-3,TRBV10-3,TRBD2,TGTGCCATCCTCGGGGGGGGGTTCACAGATACGCAGTATTTT,CAILGGGFTDTQYF
.,TRBJ1-3,TRBV24-1,.,TGTGCCACCAGTGATTATGACAGGCCCCTTCTATCTGGAAACACCATATATTTT,CATSDYDRPLLSGNTIYF
.,TRBJ1-1,TRBV6-1,.,TGTGCCAGCAGTGAACAGTGGGCTTCAATGAACACTGAAGCTTTCTTT,CASSEQWASMNTEAFF
.,TRBJ1-1,TRBV28,.,TGTGCCAGCAGACAGGACACTGAAGCTTTCTTT,CASRQDTEAFF
.,TRBJ2-7,TRBV2,.,TGTGCCAGCAGTGAACGTGGGGGGATCTCCTACGAGCAGTACTTC,CASSERGGISYEQYF
.,TRBJ1-1,TRBV5-4,.,TGTGCCAGCAGCCCGGGGGGCACTGAAGCTTTCTTT,CASSPGGTEAFF
.,TRBJ1-1,TRBV28,TRBD1,TGTGCCAGCAGTTTAGACAGGGGGCTTGGGACCACTGAAGCTTTCTTT,CASSLDRGLGTTEAFF
.,TRBJ2-7,TRBV11-3,.,TGTGCCAGCAGCTTAAGGGGGATCAACGAGCAGTACTTC,CASSLRGINEQYF
.,TRBJ2-2,TRBV2,.,TGTGCCAGCAGTGAAGCGGGTCCAGGGGTAGGGTGGAACACCGGGGAGCTGTTTTTT,CASSEAGPGVGWNTGELFF
once,TRBJ1-2,TRBV6-5,.,TGTGCCAGCAGTTTGGCAGGGAACTATGGCTACACCTTC,CASSLAGNYGYTF
.,TRBJ2-7,TRBV28,.,TGTGCCAGCAGTTTCACGGGGGGCCTATCCTACGAGCAGTACTTC,CASSFTGGLSYEQYF
.,TRBJ2-3,TRBV7-9,TRBD2,TGTGCCAGCAGCCCCGGTGGGGGAGCGGGGGTGGCCGGTACGCAGTATTTT,CASSPGGGAGVAGTQYF
.,TRBJ2-7,TRBV27,.,TGTGCCAGCAGGCGATTCAGGGACTCCTACGAGCAGTACTTC,CASRRFRDSYEQYF
.,TRBJ1-5,TRBV3-1/TRBV3-2,.,TGTGCCAGCAGCCAAGACGTCAATCAGCCCCAGCATTTT,CASSQDVNQPQHF
.,TRBJ1-6,TRBV6-5,.,TGTGCCAGCACCCCGGACCAAGGGGGTTCACCCCTCCACTTT,CASTPDQGGSPLHF
.,TRBJ1-6,TRBV10-3,.,TGTGCCATCAGTGAGTCCAGTGGCAATTCACCCCTCCACTTT,CAISESSGNSPLHF
once,TRBJ2-3,TRBV18,.,TGTGCCAGCTCACCACGGGGCCTGTACACAGATACGCAGTATTTT,CASSPRGLYTDTQYF
.,TRBJ1-2,TRBV29-1,.,TGCAGCGTTGGGGGTTGGGGCAGCGAGGGCTACACCTTC,CSVGGWGSEGYTF
.,TRBJ2-7,TRBV13,.,TGTGCCAGCAGCGCAGGGGTTCACTCCTACGAGCAGTACTTC,CASSAGVHSYEQYF
.,TRBJ1-1,TRBV5-1,TRBD1,TGCGCCAGCACCCCGGACAGGTTGAACACTGAAGCTTTCTTT,CASTPDRLNTEAFF
once,TRBJ1-1,TRBV30,.,TGTGCCTGGATTAGAAAAGCTTATCTGAACACTGAAGCTTTCTTT,CAWIRKAYLNTEAFF
.,TRBJ1-2,TRBV28,TRBD1,TGTGCCAGCAGTTTATTGGTGGGACAGGGTTATGGCTACACCTTC,CASSLLVGQGYGYTF
.,TRBJ2-1,TRBV2,TRBD1,TGTGCCAGCAGCCCAGACAGGGTAGAGTACAATGAGCAGTTCTTC,CASSPDRVEYNEQFF
.,TRBJ1-1,TRBV14,.,TGTGCCAGCAGCCACGCCGTAGCGGGTGGCACTGAAGCTTTCTTT,CASSHAVAGGTEAFF
once,TRBJ2-1,TRBV5-5,TRBD1,TGTGCCAGCAGCAGGGACAGGGGAGGGTATGAGCAGTTCTTC,CASSRDRGGYEQFF
.,TRBJ1-2,TRBV29-1,TRBD1,TGCAGCGTCACCGGGACAGGGAATAGTGGCTACACCTTC,CSVTGTGNSGYTF
.,TRBJ1-5,TRBV5-1,.,TGCGCCAGCAGCTTGTTTGGATCGGGGGATCAGCCCCAGCATTTT,CASSLFGSGDQPQHF
.,TRBJ2-7,TRBV5-5,TRBD1,TGTGCCAGCAGCTCTGGACAGGGGAGTATCCCAGCACCCTACGAGCAGTACTTC,CASSSGQGSIPAPYEQYF
.,TRBJ2-7,TRBV12-5,TRBD1,TGTGCTAGTGGTCTCCCGGGACAGGGTTACGAGCAGTACTTC,CASGLPGQGYEQYF
.,TRBJ1-2,TRBV25-1,TRBD1,TGTGCCAGCAGTGAATCGGGGACAGGGGGTGGCTACACCTTC,CASSESGTGGGYTF
once,TRBJ2-7,TRBV10-3,.,TGTGCCATCAGCATACCGGGACTCGCTTACGAGCAGTACTTC,CAISIPGLAYEQYF
.,TRBJ1-1,TRBV7-9,.,TGTGCCAGCAGCTTATTAGTACGGGACACTGAAGCTTTCTTT,CASSLLVRDTEAFF